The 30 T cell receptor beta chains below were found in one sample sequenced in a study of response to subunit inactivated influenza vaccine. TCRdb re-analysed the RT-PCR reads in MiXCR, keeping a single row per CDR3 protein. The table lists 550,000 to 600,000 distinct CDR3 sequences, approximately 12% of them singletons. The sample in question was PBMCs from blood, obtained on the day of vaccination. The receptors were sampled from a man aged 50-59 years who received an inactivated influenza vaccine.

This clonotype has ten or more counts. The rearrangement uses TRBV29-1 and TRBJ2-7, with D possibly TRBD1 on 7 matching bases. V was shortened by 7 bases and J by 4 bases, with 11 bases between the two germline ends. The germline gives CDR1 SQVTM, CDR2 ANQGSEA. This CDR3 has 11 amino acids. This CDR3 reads CSGGTAYEQYF. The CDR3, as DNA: TGCAGCGGCGGGACAGCTTACGAGCAGTACTTC.

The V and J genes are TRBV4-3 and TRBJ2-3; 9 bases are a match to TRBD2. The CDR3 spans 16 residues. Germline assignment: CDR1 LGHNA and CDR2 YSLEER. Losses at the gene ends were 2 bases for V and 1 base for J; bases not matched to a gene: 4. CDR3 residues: CASSQRASGGTDTQYF. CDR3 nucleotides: TGCGCCAGCAGCCAAAGGGCTAGCGGGGGCACAGATACGCAGTATTTT.

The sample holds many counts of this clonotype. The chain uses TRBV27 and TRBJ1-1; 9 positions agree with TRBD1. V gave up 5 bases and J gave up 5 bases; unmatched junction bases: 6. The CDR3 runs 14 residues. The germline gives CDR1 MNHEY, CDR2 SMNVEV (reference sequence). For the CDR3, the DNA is TGTGCCAGCAGTCTTAACAGGGGGCCGACTGAAGCTTTCTTT. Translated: CASSLNRGPTEAFF.

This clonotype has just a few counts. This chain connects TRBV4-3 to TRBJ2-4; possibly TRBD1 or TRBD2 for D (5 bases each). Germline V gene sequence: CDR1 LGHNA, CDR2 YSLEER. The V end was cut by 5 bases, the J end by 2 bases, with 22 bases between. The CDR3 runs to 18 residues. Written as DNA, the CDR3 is TGCGCCAGCAGCAAACACCCTTTGGGTGAGGGGACCAAAAACATTCAGTACTTC. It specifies CASSKHPLGEGTKNIQYF.

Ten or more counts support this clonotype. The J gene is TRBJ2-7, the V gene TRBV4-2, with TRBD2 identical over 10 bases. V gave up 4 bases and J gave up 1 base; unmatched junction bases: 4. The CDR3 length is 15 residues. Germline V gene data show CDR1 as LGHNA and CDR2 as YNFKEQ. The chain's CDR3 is CASSPGLAVSYEQYF. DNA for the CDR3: TGTGCCAGCAGCCCTGGACTAGCGGTTTCCTACGAGCAGTACTTC.

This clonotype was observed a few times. The CDR3 protein is CASSLYGVWGYGYTF. Written as DNA, the CDR3 is TGTGCCAGCAGTTTATACGGGGTTTGGGGGTATGGCTACACCTTC. The rearrangement uses TRBV28 and TRBJ1-2; D is possibly TRBD1 (5 bases). CDR1 MDHEN and CDR2 SYDVKM come from the germline V gene. With 1 base removed from V and 5 bases from J, the gap between germline ends came to 14 bases. The CDR3 contains 15 residues.

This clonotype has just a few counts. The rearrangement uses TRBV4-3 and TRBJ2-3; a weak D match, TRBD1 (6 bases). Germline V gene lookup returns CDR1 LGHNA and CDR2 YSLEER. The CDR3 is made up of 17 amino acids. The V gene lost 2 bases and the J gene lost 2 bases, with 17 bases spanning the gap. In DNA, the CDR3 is TGCGCCAGCAGCCAATCTCCAGGGCAGGGGTCCACAGATACGCAGTATTTT. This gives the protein CASSQSPGQGSTDTQYF.

The CDR3 spells CAIGGSPGQGAGEQYF. CDR3 coding DNA: TGTGCCATCGGGGGATCACCGGGACAGGGGGCTGGGGAGCAGTACTTC. This chain connects TRBV10-3 to TRBJ2-7; TRBD1 agrees at 12 bases. CDR3 length: 16 amino acids. The germline gives CDR1 ENHRY, CDR2 SYGVKD. Trimming cost V 8 bases and J 7 bases; bases outside gene matches: 15.

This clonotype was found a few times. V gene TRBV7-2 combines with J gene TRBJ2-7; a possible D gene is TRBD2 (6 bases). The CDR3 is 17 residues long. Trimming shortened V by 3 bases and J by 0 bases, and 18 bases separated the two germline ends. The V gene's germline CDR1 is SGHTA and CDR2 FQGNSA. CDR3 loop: CASSFGVAAAGSYEQYF. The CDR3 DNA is TGTGCCAGCAGCTTTGGAGTAGCGGCTGCTGGCTCCTACGAGCAGTACTTC.

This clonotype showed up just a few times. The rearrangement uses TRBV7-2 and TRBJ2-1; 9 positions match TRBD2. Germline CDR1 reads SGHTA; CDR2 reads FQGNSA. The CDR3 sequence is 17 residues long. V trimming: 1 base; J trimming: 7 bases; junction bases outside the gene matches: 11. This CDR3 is CASSLGGSSGRRNEQFF. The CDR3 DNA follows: TGTGCCAGCAGCTTAGGGGGGTCGAGCGGGAGGAGGAATGAGCAGTTCTTC.

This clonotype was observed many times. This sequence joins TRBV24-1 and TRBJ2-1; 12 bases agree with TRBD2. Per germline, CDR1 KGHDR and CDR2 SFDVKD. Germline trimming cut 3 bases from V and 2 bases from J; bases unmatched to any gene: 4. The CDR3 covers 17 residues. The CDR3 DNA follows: TGTGCCACCAGTGATAGGGCTAGCGGGAGGGCCTACAATGAGCAGTTCTTC. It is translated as CATSDRASGRAYNEQFF.

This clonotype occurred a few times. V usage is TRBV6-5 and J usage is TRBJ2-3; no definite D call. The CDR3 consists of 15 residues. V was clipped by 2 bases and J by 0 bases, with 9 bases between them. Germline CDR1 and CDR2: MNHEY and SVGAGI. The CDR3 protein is CASSYKFSSTDTQYF. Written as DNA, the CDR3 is TGTGCCAGCAGTTACAAGTTCTCTAGCACAGATACGCAGTATTTT.

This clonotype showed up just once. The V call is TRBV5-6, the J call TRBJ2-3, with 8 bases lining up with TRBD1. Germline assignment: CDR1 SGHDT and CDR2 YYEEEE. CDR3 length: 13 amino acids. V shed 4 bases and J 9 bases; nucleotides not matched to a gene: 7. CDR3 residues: CASSPGQEVTQYF. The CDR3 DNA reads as TGTGCCAGCAGCCCGGGACAGGAGGTCACGCAGTATTTT.

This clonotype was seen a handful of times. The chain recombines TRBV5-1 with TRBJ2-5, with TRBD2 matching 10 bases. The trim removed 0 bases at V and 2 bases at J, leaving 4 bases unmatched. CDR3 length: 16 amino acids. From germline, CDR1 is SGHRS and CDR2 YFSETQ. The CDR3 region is CASSLAGLAEQETQYF. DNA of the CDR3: TGCGCCAGCAGCTTGGCCGGACTAGCGGAGCAAGAGACCCAGTACTTC.

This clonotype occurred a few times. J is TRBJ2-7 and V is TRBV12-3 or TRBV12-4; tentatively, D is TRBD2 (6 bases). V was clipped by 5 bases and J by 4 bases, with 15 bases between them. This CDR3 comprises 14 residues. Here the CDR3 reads CASSQSSGRYEQYF. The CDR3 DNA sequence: TGTGCCAGCAGTCAGAGTTCGGGGAGGTACGAGCAGTACTTC.

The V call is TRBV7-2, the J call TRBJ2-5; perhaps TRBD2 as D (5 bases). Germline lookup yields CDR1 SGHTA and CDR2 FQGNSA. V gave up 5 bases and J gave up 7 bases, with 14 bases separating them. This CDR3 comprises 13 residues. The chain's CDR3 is CASSADLAGTQYF. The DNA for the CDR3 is TGTGCCAGCAGCGCGGACTTGGCAGGGACCCAGTACTTC.

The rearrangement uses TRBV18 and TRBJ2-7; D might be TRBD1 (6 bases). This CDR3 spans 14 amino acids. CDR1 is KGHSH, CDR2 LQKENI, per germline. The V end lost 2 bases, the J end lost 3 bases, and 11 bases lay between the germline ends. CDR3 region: CASSPEGHLYEQYF. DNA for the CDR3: TGTGCCAGCTCACCAGAGGGACACCTCTACGAGCAGTACTTC.

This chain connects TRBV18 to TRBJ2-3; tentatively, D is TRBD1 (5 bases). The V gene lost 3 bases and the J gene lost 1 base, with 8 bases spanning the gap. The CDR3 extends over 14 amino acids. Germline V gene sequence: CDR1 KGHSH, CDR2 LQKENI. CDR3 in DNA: TGTGCCAGCTCACCCGACAGTCGCACAGATACGCAGTATTTT. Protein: CASSPDSRTDTQYF.

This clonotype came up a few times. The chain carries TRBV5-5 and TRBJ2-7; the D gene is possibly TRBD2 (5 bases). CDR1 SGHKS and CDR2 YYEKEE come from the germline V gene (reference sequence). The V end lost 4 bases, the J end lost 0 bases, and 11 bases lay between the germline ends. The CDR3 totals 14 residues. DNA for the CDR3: TGTGCCAGCAGCCGGGATGGGAGCTCCTACGAGCAGTACTTC. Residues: CASSRDGSSYEQYF.

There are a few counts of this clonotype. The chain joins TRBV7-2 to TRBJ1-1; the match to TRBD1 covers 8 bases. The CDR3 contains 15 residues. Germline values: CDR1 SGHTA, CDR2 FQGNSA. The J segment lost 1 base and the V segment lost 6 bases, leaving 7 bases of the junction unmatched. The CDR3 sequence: CASSSWGTGNTEAFF. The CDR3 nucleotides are TGTGCCAGCAGTTCCTGGGGGACAGGGAACACTGAAGCTTTCTTT.

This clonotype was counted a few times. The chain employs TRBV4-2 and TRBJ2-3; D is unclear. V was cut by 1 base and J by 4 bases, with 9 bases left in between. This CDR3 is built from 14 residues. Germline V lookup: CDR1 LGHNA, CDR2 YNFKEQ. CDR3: CASSQVGSPDTQYF. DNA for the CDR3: TGTGCCAGCAGCCAAGTTGGTAGCCCAGATACGCAGTATTTT.

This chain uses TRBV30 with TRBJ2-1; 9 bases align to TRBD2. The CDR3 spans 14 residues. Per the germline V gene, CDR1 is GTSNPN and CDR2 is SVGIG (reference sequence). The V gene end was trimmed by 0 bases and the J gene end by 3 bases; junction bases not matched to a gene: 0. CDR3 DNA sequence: TGTGCCTGGAGTGTACTAGCGGGCTACAATGAGCAGTTCTTC. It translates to CAWSVLAGYNEQFF.

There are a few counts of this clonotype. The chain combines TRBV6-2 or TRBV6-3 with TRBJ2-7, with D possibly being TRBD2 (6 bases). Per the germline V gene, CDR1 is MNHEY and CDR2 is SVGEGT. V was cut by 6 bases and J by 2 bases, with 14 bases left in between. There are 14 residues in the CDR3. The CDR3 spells CASRNGGVTYEQYF. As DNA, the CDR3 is TGTGCCAGCAGAAACGGAGGGGTAACCTACGAGCAGTACTTC.

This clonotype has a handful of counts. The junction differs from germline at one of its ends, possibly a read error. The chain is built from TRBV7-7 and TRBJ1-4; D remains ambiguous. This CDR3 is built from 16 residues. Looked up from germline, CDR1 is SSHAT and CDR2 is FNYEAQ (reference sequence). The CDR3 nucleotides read TGTGCTAGCAGCTTAGCATGGACGGTGGCCTTTGAAAAACTGTTTTTT. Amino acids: CASSLAWTVAFEKLFF. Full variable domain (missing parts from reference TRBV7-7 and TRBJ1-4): GAGVSQSPRYKVTKRGQDVTLRCDPISSHATLYWYQQALGQGPEFLTYFNYEAQPDKSGLPSDRFSAERPEGSISTLTIQRTEQRDSAMYRCASSLAWTVAFEKLFFGSGTQLSVL.

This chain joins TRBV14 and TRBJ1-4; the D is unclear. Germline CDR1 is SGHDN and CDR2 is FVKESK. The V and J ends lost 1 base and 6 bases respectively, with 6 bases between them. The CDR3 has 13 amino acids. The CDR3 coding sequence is TGTGCCAGCAGCCAAGCGGGGTATGAAAAACTGTTTTTT. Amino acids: CASSQAGYEKLFF. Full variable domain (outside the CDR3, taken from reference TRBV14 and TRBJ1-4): EAGVTQFPSHSVIEKGQTVTLRCDPISGHDNLYWYRRVMGKEIKFLLHFVKESKQDESGMPNNRFLAERTGGTYSTLKVQPAELEDSGVYFCASSQAGYEKLFFGSGTQLSVL.

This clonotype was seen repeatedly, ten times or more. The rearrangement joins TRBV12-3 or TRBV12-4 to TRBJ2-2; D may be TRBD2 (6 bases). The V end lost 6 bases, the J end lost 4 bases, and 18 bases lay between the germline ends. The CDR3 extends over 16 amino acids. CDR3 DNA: TGTGCCAGCAGCCTCTGGTCGGGAGTTAGCACCGGGGAGCTGTTTTTT. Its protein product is CASSLWSGVSTGELFF.

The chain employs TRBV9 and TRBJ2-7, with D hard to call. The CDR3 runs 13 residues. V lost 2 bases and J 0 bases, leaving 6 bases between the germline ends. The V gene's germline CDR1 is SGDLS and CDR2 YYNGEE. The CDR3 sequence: CASSVSDSYEQYF. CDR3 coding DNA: TGTGCCAGCAGCGTTAGTGACTCCTACGAGCAGTACTTC.

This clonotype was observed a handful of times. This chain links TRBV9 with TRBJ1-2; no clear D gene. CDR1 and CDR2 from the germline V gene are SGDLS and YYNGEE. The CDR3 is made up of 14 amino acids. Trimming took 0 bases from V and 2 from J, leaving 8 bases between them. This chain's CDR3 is CASSVAGSNYGYTF. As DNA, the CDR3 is TGTGCCAGCAGCGTAGCAGGCAGCAACTATGGCTACACCTTC.

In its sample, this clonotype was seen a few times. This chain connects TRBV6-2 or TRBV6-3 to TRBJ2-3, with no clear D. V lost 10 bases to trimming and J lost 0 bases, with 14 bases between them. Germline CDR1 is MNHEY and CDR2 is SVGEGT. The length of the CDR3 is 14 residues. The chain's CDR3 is CATAHTTSTDTQYF. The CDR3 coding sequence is TGTGCCACAGCTCATACTACTAGCACAGATACGCAGTATTTT.

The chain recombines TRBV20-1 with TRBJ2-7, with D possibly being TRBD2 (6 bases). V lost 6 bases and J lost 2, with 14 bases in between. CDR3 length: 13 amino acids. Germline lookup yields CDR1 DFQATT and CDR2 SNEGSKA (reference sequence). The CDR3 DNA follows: TGCAGTGCCGCCGAGGGACTCACCTACGAGCAGTACTTC. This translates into CSAAEGLTYEQYF.